What follows describes a single TCR beta chain. Its antigen is currently unknown. The V gene's germline CDR1 is SGHTA and CDR2 FQGNSA. The CDR3 length is 13 residues. The ends lost 1 base at V and 7 bases at J; junction bases unmatched: 3. With the ViraFEST assay, the study expanded antigen-specific CD4+ T cells using viral peptide pools, then sequenced them. CD4+ T cell isolation took place after 10 days of culture. Each participant was given two doses of one vaccine (BNT162b2 or mRNA-1273). This record belongs to a study of vaccination effects on CD4 cells after COVID-19. Study-level points and caveats: Clones from infection and from vaccination both contracted markedly late after vaccination.

Profiled with immunoSEQ multiplex PCR; TCRdb holds only in-frame clones, not every one. The sample contains approximately 13,000 clones, around 70% of which appear only once. The origin of this receptor is a human donor who received a COVID-19 vaccine. The chain combines TRBV7-2 with TRBJ2-7; 8 bases match TRBD1. Material: CD4+ T cells from PBMCs cultured with SARS-CoV-2 spike peptides, obtained after COVID-19 vaccination. The CDR3 loop is CASSLEGQGEQYF. The CDR3, as DNA: TGTGCCAGCAGCTTAGAAGGACAGGGTGAGCAGTACTTC.